These 8 T cell receptor beta chains came from one sample sequenced in a study. TCRdb processed the RT-PCR reads anew with MiXCR; each CDR3 protein has one entry. The repertoire includes hundreds of thousands of distinct CDR3 sequences, 14% of them detected once, and around 3.3% sits in the top ten. Sample: memory CD4+ T cells from blood. The receptors shown here come from a female donor in good health, serving as a healthy control.

V gene TRBV12-3 or TRBV12-4 combines with J gene TRBJ2-1; D is unresolved. The V end lost 6 bases, the J end lost 4 bases, and 4 bases lay between the germline ends. This CDR3 spans 11 amino acids. The CDR3 protein is CASRKYNEQFF. CDR3 bases: TGTGCCAGCAGGAAATACAATGAGCAGTTCTTC.

This clonotype has more than one count but fewer than ten. The gene calls are TRBV7-6 and TRBJ2-7, with TRBD2 as a possible D gene (5 bases). The V and J ends lost 0 bases and 7 bases respectively, with 10 bases between them. Per germline, CDR1 SGHVS and CDR2 FNYEAQ. This CDR3 comprises 13 residues. The CDR3 loop is CASSLAEAGEQYF. The CDR3 DNA is TGTGCCAGCAGCTTAGCGGAGGCGGGTGAGCAGTACTTC.

This clonotype was detected only once. The V gene is TRBV24-1, the J gene TRBJ2-3; weak D call: TRBD1 (6 bases). The CDR3 runs to 17 residues. Trimming removed 5 bases at V and 4 bases at J, with 21 bases between. Germline V lookup: CDR1 KGHDR, CDR2 SFDVKD. The CDR3 loop reads CATSALQGIWGADTQYF. As DNA, the CDR3 is TGTGCCACCAGTGCGTTGCAGGGGATTTGGGGCGCAGATACGCAGTATTTT.

This clonotype has just a few counts. The chain employs TRBV5-1 and TRBJ2-7; D is possibly TRBD1 (5 bases). V was pared by 4 bases and J by 6 bases, with 14 bases between. Germline V gene lookup returns CDR1 SGHRS and CDR2 YFSETQ. The CDR3 contains 13 residues. In DNA, the CDR3 is TGCGCCAGCAGCCCAGGACAATGGGGCGAGCAGTACTTC. It yields the protein CASSPGQWGEQYF. Variable domain in full (rest from reference TRBV5-1 and TRBJ2-7): KAGVTQTPRYLIKTRGQQVTLSCSPISGHRSVSWYQQTPGQGLQFLFEYFSETQRNKGNFPGRFSGRQFSNSRSEMNVSTLELGDSALYLCASSPGQWGEQYFGPGTRLTVT.

The chain carries TRBV5-1 and TRBJ2-1; D assignment may be TRBD1 or TRBD2 (5 bases each). Deletions cut 5 bases from V and 0 bases from J, with 15 bases between. Per germline, CDR1 SGHRS and CDR2 YFSETQ. The CDR3 covers 16 residues. The CDR3 is CASRPPGRNSYNEQFF. Here the CDR3 DNA reads TGCGCCAGCAGACCTCCGGGGCGGAACTCCTACAATGAGCAGTTCTTC.

This clonotype was counted at least ten times. The J gene is TRBJ1-2, the V gene TRBV7-9; 9 bases agree with TRBD1. Germline CDR1 SEHNR, CDR2 FQNEAQ (reference sequence). This CDR3 has 15 residues. Trimming took 4 bases from V and 7 from J; bases not matched to a gene: 10. Written as DNA, the CDR3 is TGTGCCAGCAGCTCCACAGGGGGCTGGGTCGGTGGCTACACCTTC. Protein product: CASSSTGGWVGGYTF.

This clonotype turned up a few times. V gene TRBV9 combines with J gene TRBJ1-1, with a possible D match to TRBD1 (6 bases). Germline CDR1 and CDR2: SGDLS and YYNGEE. The CDR3 runs to 17 residues. V was clipped by 3 bases and J by 5 bases, with 23 bases between them. Here the CDR3 reads CASSELTGRSGGTEAFF. The DNA of the CDR3 is TGTGCCAGCAGCGAGCTGACAGGCCGCTCCGGCGGGACTGAAGCTTTCTTT.

This clonotype came up many times. V is TRBV11-2 and J is TRBJ2-3; TRBD2 agrees at 8 bases. This CDR3 is 14 amino acids long. Germline V gives CDR1 SGHAT, CDR2 FQNNGV. Trimming removed 2 bases from V and 6 bases from J; junction bases left unmatched: 4. This chain's CDR3 is CASSLRGGPDTQYF. The CDR3 DNA is TGTGCCAGCAGCTTACGCGGGGGGCCCGATACGCAGTATTTT.